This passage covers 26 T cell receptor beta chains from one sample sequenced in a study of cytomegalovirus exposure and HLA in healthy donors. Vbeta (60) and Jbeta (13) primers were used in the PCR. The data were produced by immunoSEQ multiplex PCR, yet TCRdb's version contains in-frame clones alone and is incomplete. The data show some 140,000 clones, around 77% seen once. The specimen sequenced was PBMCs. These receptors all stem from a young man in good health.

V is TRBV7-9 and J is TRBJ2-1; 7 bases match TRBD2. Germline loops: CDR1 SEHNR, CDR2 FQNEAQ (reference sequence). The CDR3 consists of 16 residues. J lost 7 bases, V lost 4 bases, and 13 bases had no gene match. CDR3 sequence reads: CASSWRDYRDVNEQFF. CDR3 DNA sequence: TGTGCCAGCAGCTGGCGGGACTATCGGGATGTAAATGAGCAGTTCTTC. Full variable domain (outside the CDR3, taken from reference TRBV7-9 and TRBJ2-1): DTGVSQNPRHKITKRGQNVTFRCDPISEHNRLYWYRQTLGQGPEFLTYFQNEAQLEKSRLLSDRFSAERPKGSFSTLEIQRTEQGDSAMYLCASSWRDYRDVNEQFFGPGTRLTVL.

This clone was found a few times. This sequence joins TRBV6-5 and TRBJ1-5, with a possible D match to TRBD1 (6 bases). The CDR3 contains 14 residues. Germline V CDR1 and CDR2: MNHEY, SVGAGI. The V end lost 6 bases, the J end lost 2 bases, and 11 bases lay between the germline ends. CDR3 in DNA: TGTGCCAGCAGAGGGGGTGGGGGCAATCAGCCCCAGCATTTT. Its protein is CASRGGGGNQPQHF.

CDR3 sequence reads: CASLGTAMYYEQYF. The DNA for the CDR3 is TGTGCCAGTCTAGGGACAGCCATGTATTACGAGCAGTACTTC. The chain has TRBV6-1 and TRBJ2-5, with 7 bases that match TRBD1. The DNA end is a closer match to TRBJ2-7, so the J assignment may be wrong. Germline V gene data show CDR1 as MNHNS and CDR2 as SASEGT. The CDR3 has 14 residues.

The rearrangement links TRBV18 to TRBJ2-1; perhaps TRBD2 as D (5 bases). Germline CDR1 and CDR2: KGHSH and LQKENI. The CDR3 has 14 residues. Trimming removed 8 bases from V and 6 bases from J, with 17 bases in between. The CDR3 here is CASQASGLLNEQFF. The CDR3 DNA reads TGTGCCAGCCAAGCCTCAGGACTTCTCAATGAGCAGTTCTTC.

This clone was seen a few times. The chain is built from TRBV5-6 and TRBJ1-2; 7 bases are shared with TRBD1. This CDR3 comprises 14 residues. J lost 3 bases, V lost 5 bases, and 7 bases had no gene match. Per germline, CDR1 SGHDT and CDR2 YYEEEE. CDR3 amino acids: CASSWGQTYYGYTF. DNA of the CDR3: TGTGCCAGCAGTTGGGGACAGACTTACTATGGCTACACCTTC.

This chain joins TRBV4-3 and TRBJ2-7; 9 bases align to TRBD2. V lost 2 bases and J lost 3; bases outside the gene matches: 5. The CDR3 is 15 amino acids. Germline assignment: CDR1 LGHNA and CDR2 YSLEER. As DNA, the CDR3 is TGCGCCAGCAGCCAACTTAGCGGGAGTGTCTACGAGCAGTACTTC. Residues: CASSQLSGSVYEQYF.

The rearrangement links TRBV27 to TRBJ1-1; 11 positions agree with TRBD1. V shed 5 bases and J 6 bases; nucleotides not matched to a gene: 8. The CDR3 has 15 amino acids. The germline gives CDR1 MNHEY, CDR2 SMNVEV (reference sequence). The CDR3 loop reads CASSPIGDRGSEAFF. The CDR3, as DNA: TGTGCCAGCAGTCCCATAGGGGACAGGGGGTCTGAAGCTTTCTTT.

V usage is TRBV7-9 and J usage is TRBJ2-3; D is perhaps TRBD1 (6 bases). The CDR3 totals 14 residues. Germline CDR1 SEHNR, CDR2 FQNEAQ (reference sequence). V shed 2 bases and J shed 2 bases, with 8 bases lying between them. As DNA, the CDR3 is TGTGCCAGCAGCTTAACAGGGTACACAGATACGCAGTATTTT. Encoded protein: CASSLTGYTDTQYF.

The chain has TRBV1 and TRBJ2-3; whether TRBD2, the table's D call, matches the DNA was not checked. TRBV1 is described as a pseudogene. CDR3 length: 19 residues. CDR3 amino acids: CTSSQELSGRPARTDTQYF. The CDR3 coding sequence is TGCACCAGCAGCCAGGAACTTAGCGGGAGGCCCGCGCGGACAGATACGCAGTATTTT.

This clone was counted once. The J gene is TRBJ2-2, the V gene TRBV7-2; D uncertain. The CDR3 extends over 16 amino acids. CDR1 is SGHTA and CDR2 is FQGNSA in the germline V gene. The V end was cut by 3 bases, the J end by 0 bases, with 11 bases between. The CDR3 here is CASSFTSGSNTGELFF. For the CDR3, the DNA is TGTGCCAGCAGCTTTACAAGTGGCTCGAACACCGGGGAGCTGTTTTTT.

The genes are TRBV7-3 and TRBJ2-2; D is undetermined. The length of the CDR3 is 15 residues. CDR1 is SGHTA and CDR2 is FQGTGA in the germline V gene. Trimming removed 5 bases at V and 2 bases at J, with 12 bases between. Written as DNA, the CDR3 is TGTGCCAGCAGCCCATCGACAAGCAACACCGGGGAGCTGTTTTTT. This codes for CASSPSTSNTGELFF.

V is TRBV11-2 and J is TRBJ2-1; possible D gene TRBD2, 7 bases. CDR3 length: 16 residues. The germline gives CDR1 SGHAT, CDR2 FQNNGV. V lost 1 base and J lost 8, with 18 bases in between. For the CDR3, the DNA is TGTGCCAGCAGCTTAGGAGGGGGGGCCCTACGGTATGAGCAGTTCTTC. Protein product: CASSLGGGALRYEQFF. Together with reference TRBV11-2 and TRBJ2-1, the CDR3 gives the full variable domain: EAGVAQSPRYKIIEKRQSVAFWCNPISGHATLYWYQQILGQGPKLLIQFQNNGVVDDSQLPKDRFSAERLKGVDSTLKIQPAKLEDSAVYLCASSLGGGALRYEQFFGPGTRLTVL.

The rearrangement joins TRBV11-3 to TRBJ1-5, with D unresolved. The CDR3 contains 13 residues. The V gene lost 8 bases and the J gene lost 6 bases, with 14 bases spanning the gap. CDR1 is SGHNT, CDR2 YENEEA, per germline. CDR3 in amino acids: CASRGGRGQPQHF. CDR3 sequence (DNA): TGTGCCAGCCGAGGTGGGAGAGGTCAGCCCCAGCATTTT. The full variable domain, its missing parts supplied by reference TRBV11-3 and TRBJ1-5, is EAGVVQSPRYKIIEKKQPVAFWCNPISGHNTLYWYLQNLGQGPELLIRYENEEAVDDSQLPKDRFSAERLKGVDSTLKIQPAELGDSAVYLCASRGGRGQPQHFGDGTRLSIL.

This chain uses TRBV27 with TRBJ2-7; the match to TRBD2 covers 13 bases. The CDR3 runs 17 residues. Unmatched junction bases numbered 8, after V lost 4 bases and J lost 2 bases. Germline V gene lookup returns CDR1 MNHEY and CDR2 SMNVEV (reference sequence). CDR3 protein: CASSSGLAGRGAYEQYF. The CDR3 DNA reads TGTGCCAGCAGTTCGGGACTAGCGGGGAGAGGCGCCTACGAGCAGTACTTC.

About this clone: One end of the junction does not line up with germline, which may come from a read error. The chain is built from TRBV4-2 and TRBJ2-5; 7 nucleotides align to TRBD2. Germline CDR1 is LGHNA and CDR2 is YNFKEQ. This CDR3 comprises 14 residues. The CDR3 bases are TGTGCCAGCAGCCAATTGGGACTACAAGAGACCCGGTACTTC. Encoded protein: CASSQLGLQETRYF.

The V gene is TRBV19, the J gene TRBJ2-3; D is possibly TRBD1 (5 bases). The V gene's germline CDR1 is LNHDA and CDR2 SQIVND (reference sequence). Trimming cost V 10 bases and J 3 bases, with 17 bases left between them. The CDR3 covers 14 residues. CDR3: CATSSRARTDTQYF. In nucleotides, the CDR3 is TGTGCCACCTCCTCCAGGGCGCGGACAGATACGCAGTATTTT.

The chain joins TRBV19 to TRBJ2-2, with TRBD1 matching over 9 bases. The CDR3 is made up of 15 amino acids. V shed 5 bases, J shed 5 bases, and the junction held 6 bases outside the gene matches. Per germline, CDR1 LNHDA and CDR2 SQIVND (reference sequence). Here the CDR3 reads CASSAQGALTGELFF. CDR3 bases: TGTGCCAGTAGTGCACAGGGGGCCCTAACCGGGGAGCTGTTTTTT.

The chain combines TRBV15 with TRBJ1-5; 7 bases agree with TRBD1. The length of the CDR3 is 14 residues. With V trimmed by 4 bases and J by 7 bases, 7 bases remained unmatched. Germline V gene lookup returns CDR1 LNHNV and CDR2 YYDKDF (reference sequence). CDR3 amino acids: CATSNRDRGQPQHF. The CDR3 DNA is TGTGCCACCAGCAACCGGGACAGAGGGCAGCCCCAGCATTTT.

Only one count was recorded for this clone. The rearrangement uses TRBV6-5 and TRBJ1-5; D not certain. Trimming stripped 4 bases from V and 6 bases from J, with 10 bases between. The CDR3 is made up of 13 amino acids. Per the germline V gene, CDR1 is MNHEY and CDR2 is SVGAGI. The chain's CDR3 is CASSWGDGQPQHF. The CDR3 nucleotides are TGTGCCAGCAGTTGGGGAGACGGTCAGCCCCAGCATTTT.

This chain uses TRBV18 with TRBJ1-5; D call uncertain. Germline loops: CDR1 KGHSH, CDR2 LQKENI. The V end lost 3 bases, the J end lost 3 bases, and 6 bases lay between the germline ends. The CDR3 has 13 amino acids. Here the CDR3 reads CASSPGTNQPQHF. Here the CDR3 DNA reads TGTGCCAGCTCACCGGGCACCAATCAGCCCCAGCATTTT.

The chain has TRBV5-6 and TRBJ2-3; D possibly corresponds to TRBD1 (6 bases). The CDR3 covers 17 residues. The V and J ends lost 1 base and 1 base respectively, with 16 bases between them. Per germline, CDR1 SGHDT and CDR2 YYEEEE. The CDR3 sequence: CASSLYHDRPRTDTQYF. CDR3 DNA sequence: TGTGCCAGCAGCTTGTACCACGACAGGCCCCGCACAGATACGCAGTATTTT. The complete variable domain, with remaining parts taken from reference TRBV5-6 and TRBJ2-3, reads DAGVTQSPTHLIKTRGQQVTLRCSPKSGHDTVSWYQQALGQGPQFIFQYYEEEERQRGNFPDRFSGHQFPNYSSELNVNALLLGDSALYLCASSLYHDRPRTDTQYFGPGTRLTVL.

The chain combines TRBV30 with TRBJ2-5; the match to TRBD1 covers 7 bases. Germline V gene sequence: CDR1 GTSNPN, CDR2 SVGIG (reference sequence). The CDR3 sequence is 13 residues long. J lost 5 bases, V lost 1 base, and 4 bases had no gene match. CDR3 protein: CAWSATGWETQYF. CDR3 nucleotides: TGTGCCTGGAGTGCGACAGGGTGGGAGACCCAGTACTTC.

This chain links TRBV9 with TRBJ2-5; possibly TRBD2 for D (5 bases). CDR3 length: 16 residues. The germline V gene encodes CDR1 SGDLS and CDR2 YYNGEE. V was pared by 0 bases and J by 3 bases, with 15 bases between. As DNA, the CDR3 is TGTGCCAGCAGCGTAGCCCAACCCGGGATAAAAGAGACCCAGTACTTC. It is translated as CASSVAQPGIKETQYF.

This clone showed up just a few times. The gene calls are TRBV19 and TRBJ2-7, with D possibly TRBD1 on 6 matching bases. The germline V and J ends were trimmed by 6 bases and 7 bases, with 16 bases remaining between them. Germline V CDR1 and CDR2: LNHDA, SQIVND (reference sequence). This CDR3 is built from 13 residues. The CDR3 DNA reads TGTGCCAGTAGCCCACCAGGGGCGCGGGAGCAGTACTTC. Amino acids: CASSPPGAREQYF.

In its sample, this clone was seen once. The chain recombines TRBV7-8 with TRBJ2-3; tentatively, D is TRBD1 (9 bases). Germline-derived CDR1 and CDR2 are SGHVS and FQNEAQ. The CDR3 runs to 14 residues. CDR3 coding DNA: TGTGCTAGCGGGGCACAGGGGGCAACAGATACGCAGTATTTT. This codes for CASGAQGATDTQYF.

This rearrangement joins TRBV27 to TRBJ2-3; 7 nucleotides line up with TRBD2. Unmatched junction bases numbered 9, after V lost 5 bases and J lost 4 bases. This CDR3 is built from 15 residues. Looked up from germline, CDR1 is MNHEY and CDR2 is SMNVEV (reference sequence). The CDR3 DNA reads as TGTGCCAGCAGTCGTAGCGGGCCGGCATCAGATACGCAGTATTTT. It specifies CASSRSGPASDTQYF.